Below, 2 T cell receptor beta chains from the same sample are listed, as sequenced in a study of T cells in Graves' hyperthyroidism and ophthalmopathy. Amplification of TCR beta CDR3 regions was performed using RNA transcripts as template. The HTBI primer set served for first-round RT-PCR of the TCR CDR3. TCRdb reanalysed the multiplex PCR reads using MiXCR and keeps one entry per CDR3 protein. The sample lists hundreds of thousands of distinct CDR3 sequences, roughly 15% seen once, with 4.3% in the top ten. The sequencing input was blood. The receptors here all came from a woman aged 40 to 55 with Graves' ophthalmopathy.

At least ten counts were recorded for this clonotype. The chain joins TRBV11-1 to TRBJ1-3; D is possibly TRBD1 (6 bases). The CDR3 runs 17 residues. V was shortened by 5 bases and J by 0 bases, with 17 bases between the two germline ends. Germline V CDR1 and CDR2: SGHAT, FQDESV (reference sequence). In nucleotides, the CDR3 is TGTGCCAGCAGCCCACCCCGGACAGCTCTCTCTGGAAACACCATATATTTT. This translates into CASSPPRTALSGNTIYF.

This clonotype was picked up many times. CDR3 region: CASSLFTQETQYF. The CDR3 bases are TGTGCCAGCAGTTTATTCACGCAAGAGACCCAGTACTTC. The gene calls are TRBV27 and TRBJ2-5; D is undetermined. The CDR3 loop spans 13 amino acids. The V gene's germline CDR1 is MNHEY and CDR2 SMNVEV (reference sequence). Trimming took off 1 base at V and 2 bases at J, with 5 bases between the two ends.